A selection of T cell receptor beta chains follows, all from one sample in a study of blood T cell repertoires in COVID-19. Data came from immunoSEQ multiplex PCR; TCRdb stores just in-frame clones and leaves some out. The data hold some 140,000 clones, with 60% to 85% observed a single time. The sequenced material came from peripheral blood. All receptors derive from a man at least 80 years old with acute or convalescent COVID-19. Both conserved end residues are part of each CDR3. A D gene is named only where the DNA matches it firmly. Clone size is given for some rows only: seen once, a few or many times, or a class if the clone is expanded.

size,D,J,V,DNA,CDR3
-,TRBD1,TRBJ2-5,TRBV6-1,TGTGCCAGCAGTGAAAGGTCACAGGGGTCGGGAGAGACCCAGTACTTC,CASSERSQGSGETQYF
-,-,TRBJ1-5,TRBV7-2,TGTGCCAGCAGCTTAGTGGGAGGGGTAGGTCAGCCCCAGCATTTT,CASSLVGGVGQPQHF
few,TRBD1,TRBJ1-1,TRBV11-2,TGTGCCAGCAGCCGCGGGACAGGGGTCCCCCTGAACACTGAAGCTTTCTTT,CASSRGTGVPLNTEAFF
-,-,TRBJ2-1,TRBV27,TGTGCCAGCAGTTTCTCCGGGGCCTACAATGAGCAGTTCTTC,CASSFSGAYNEQFF
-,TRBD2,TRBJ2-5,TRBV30,TGTGCCTGGAGTGTAACGGGGGGATTCCAAGAGACCCAGTACTTC,CAWSVTGGFQETQYF
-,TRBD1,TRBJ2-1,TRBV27,TGTGCCAGCAGTCCCGGGACAGGGGTGTTGAACAATGAGCAGTTCTTC,CASSPGTGVLNNEQFF
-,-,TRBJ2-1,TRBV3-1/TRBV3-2,TGTGCCAGCAGCCAACTAGGAGAGCAGTTCTTC,CASSQLGEQFF
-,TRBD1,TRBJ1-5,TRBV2,TGTGCCAGCAGCTCCGGGACAGGGAGGAATCAGCCCCAGCATTTT,CASSSGTGRNQPQHF
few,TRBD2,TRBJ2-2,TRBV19,TGTGCCAGTATGGGGGCTAGCGGGGCGGTCACCGGGGAGCTGTTTTTT,CASMGASGAVTGELFF
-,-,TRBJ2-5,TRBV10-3,TGTGCCATCAGTGAGTCAACCCAGGGTGTGGAGACCCAGTACTTC,CAISESTQGVETQYF
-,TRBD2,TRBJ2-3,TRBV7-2,TGTGCCAGCAGCTTTAACCCCCAGATCGCGGGGGGCACAGATACGCAGTATTTT,CASSFNPQIAGGTDTQYF
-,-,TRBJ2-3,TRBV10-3,TGTGCCATCAGTGACGGGTGGGGGGGCGGAACGCAGTATTTT,CAISDGWGGGTQYF
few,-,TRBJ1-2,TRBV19,TGTGCCAGTACCGACGGGCGGGCGAACTATGGCTACACCTTC,CASTDGRANYGYTF
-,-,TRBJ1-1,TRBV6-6,TGTGCCAGCAGTCGCAGGGCTCTGAACACTGAAGCTTTCTTT,CASSRRALNTEAFF
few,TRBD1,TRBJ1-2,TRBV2,TGTGCCAGCAAAGGGACAGCCTCATCATATGGCTACACCTTC,CASKGTASSYGYTF
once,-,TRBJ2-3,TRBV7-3,TGTGCCAGCAGCTTATCTGATACGCAGTATTTT,CASSLSDTQYF
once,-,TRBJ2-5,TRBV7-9,TGTGCCAGCAGCTTCCCCGTCGGGGAGACCCAGTACTTC,CASSFPVGETQYF
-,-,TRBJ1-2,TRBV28,TGTGCCAGCTATGGGACAACGCTGGGCTACACCTTC,CASYGTTLGYTF
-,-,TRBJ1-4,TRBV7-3,TGTGCCAGCAGCCCCTGGACAGCCGCTAATGAAAAACTGTTTTTT,CASSPWTAANEKLFF
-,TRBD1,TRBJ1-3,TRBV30,TGTGCCTTTGCGACAGGGGAAAGAAACACCATATATTTT,CAFATGERNTIYF
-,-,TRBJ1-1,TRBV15,TGTGCCACCAGCAGAGATAAGGGGGTAGGTATCGGGACTGAAGCTTTCTTT,CATSRDKGVGIGTEAFF
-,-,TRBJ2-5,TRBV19,TGTGCCAGTAGTATGTGGGGGGGCTCGCAACAAGAGACCCAGTACTTC,CASSMWGGSQQETQYF
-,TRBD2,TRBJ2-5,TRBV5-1,TGCGCCAGCATGAGCGGGGGGGGCCAAGAGACCCAGTACTTC,CASMSGGGQETQYF
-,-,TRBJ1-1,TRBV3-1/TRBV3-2,TGTGCCAGCAGCCCTACAGGGCGGGGGGGCACTGAAGCTTTCTTT,CASSPTGRGGTEAFF
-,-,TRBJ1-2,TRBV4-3,TGCGCCAGCAGCCAAATCGGGAGATCCTATGGCTACACCTTC,CASSQIGRSYGYTF
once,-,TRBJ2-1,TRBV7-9,TGTGCCAGCAGCTTATCAAGGTCCAGGGGAACCTACAATGAGCAGTTCTTC,CASSLSRSRGTYNEQFF
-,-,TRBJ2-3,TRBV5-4,TGTGCCAGCAGCTTGGAGAGGGCCGCAGATACGCAGTATTTT,CASSLERAADTQYF
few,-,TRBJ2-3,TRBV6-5,TGTGCCAGCAGCCAAAAGGACAACACAGATACGCAGTATTTT,CASSQKDNTDTQYF
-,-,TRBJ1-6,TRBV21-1,TGTGCCAGCAGCCGGGGACAGGTAAAGGCCTATAATTCACCCCTCCACTTT,CASSRGQVKAYNSPLHF
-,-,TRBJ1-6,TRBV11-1,TGTGCCAGCAGCTCAATGGACTGGTATAATTCACCCCTCCACTTT,CASSSMDWYNSPLHF
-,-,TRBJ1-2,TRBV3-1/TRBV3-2,TGTGCCAGCAGCCAAGCCGTCGAGTATAATGGCTACACCTTC,CASSQAVEYNGYTF
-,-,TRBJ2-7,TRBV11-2,TGTGCCAGCAGCCCCGGACGGACTTCCTACGAGCAGTACTTC,CASSPGRTSYEQYF
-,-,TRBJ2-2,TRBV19,TGTGCCAGTAGGGGCGAGGGGGCGAACACCGGGGAGCTGTTTTTT,CASRGEGANTGELFF
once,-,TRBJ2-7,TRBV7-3,TGTGCCAGCAGCGTGGCAGGATCCTACGAGCAGTACTTC,CASSVAGSYEQYF
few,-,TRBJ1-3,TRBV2,TGTGCCAGCAGTGAGTCGGGGGTCGGCGCTGGAAACACCATATATTTT,CASSESGVGAGNTIYF
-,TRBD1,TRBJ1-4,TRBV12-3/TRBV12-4,TGTGCCAGCAGGGGACAGGGGTACCGGAAACTGTTTTTT,CASRGQGYRKLFF
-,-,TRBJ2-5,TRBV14,TGTGCCAGCAACCACGGGACAAATCGGGAGACCCAGTACTTC,CASNHGTNRETQYF
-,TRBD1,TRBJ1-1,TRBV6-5,TGTGCCAGCAGTCTACGACAGGGGGACTCTGAAGCTTTCTTT,CASSLRQGDSEAFF
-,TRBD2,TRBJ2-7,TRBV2,TGTGCCAGCAGTGCGGGACTAGCGGGGGGGATTCCCTACGAGCAGTACTTC,CASSAGLAGGIPYEQYF
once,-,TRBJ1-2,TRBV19,TGTGCCACCGCGACAGGACCCTATGGCTACACCTTC,CATATGPYGYTF
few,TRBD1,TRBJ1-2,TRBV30,TGTGCCCGCGACAGGGGCCATGGCTACACCTTC,CARDRGHGYTF
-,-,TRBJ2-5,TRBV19,TGTGCCAGTAGTATAGGCAGATTCCCCAGAGGCCAAGAGACCCAGTACTTC,CASSIGRFPRGQETQYF